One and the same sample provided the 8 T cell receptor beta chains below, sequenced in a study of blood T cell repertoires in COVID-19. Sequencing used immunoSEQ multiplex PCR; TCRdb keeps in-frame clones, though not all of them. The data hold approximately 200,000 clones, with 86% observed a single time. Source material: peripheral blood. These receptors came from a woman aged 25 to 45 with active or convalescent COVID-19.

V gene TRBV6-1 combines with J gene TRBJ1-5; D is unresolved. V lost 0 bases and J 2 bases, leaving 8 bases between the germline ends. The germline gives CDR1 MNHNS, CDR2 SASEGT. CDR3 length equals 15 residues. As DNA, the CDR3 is TGTGCCAGCAGTGAAGCGTCAGAGGGCAATCAGCCCCAGCATTTT. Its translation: CASSEASEGNQPQHF.

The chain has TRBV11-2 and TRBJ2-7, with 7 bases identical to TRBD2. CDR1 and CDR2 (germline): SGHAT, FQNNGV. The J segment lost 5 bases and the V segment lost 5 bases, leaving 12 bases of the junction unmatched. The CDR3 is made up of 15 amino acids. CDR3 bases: TGTGCCAGCAGCCAAGCTGGCGGGGGTTGGGACGAGCAGTACTTC. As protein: CASSQAGGGWDEQYF.

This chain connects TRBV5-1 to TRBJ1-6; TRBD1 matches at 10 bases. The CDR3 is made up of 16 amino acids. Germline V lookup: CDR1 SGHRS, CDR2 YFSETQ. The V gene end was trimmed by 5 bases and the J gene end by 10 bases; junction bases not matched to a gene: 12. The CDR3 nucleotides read TGCGCCAGCAGTTACGGGACAGGGGACTTAAAGTCACCCCTCCACTTT. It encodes CASSYGTGDLKSPLHF. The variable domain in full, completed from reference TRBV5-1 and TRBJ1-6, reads KAGVTQTPRYLIKTRGQQVTLSCSPISGHRSVSWYQQTPGQGLQFLFEYFSETQRNKGNFPGRFSGRQFSNSRSEMNVSTLELGDSALYLCASSYGTGDLKSPLHFGNGTRLTVT.

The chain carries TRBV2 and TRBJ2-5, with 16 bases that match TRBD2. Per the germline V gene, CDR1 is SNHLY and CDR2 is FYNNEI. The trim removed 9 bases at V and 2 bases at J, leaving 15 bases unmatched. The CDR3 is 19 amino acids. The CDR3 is CASEWVGTSGGAGQETQYF. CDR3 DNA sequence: TGTGCCAGTGAATGGGTTGGGACTAGCGGGGGGGCCGGGCAAGAGACCCAGTACTTC.

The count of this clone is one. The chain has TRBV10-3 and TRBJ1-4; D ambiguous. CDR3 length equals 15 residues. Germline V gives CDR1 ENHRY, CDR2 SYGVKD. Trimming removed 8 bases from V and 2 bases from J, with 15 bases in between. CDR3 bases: TGTGCCATCTGGGCAGGAAGTGCGACTAATGAAAAACTGTTTTTT. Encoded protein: CAIWAGSATNEKLFF.

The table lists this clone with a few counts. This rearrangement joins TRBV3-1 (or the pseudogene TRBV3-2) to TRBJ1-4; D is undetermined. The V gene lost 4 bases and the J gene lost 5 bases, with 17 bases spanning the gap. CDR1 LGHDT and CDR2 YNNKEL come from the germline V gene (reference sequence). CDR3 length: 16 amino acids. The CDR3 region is CASSPAFRVNNEKLFF. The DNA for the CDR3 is TGTGCCAGCAGCCCAGCCTTCCGGGTAAACAATGAAAAACTGTTTTTT.

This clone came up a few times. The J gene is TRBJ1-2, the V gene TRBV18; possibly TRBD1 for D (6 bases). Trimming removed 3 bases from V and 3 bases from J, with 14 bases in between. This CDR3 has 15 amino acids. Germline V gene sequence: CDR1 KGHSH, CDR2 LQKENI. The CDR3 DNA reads TGTGCCAGCTCACCGCCCGGGACAACCGACTATGGCTACACCTTC. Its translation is CASSPPGTTDYGYTF.

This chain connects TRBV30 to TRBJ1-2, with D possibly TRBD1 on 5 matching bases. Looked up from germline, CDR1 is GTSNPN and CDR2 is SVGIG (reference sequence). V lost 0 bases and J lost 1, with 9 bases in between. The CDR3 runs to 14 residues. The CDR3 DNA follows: TGTGCCTGGAGTGTAGGGGTCAGTAACTATGGCTACACCTTC. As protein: CAWSVGVSNYGYTF. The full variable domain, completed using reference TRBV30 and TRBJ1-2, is SQTIHQWPATLVQPVGSPLSLECTVEGTSNPNLYWYRQAAGRGLQLLFYSVGIGQISSEVPQNLSASRPQDRQFILSSKKLLLSDSGFYLCAWSVGVSNYGYTFGSGTRLTVV.